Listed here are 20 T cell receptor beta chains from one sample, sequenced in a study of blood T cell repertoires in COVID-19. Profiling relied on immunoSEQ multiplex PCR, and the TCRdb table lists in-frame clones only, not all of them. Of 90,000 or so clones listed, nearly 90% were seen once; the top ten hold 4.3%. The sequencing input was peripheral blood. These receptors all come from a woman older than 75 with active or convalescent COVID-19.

The CDR3 region is CASSLSGQMNTEAFF. The CDR3 region has the DNA TGTGCCAGCTCACTCTCGGGACAGATGAACACTGAAGCTTTCTTT. This chain connects TRBV18 to TRBJ1-1; 7 positions match TRBD1. Germline V gene sequence: CDR1 KGHSH, CDR2 LQKENI. CDR3 size: 15 residues. With 4 bases clipped from V and 0 bases from J, the junction kept 5 bases outside the gene matches.

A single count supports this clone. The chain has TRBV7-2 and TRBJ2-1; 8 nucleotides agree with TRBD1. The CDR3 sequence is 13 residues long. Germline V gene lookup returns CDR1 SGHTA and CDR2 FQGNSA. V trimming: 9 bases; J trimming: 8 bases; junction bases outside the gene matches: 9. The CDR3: CARLRQGRDEQFF. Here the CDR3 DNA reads TGTGCCAGACTAAGACAGGGGCGGGATGAGCAGTTCTTC.

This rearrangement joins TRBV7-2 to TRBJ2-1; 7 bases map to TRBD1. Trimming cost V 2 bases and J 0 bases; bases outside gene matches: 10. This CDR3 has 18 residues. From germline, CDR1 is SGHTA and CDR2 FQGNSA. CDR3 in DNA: TGTGCCAGCAGCTTAACCCCGTTGACAGGGTTCTCCTACAATGAGCAGTTCTTC. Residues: CASSLTPLTGFSYNEQFF. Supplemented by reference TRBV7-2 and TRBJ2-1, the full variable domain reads GAGVSQSPSNKVTEKGKDVELRCDPISGHTALYWYRQSLGQGLEFLIYFQGNSAPDKSGLPSDRFSAERTGGSVSTLTIQRTQQEDSAVYLCASSLTPLTGFSYNEQFFGPGTRLTVL.

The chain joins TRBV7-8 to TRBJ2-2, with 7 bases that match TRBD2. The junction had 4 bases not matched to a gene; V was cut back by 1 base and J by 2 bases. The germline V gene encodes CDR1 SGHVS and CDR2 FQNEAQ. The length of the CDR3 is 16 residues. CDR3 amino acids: CASSLGAGDNTGELFF. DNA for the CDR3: TGTGCCAGCAGCTTAGGGGCGGGAGATAACACCGGGGAGCTGTTTTTT.

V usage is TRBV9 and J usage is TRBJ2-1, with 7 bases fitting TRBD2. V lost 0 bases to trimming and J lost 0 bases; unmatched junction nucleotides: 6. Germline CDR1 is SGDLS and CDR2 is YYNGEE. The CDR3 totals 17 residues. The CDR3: CASSVAGGVSSYNEQFF. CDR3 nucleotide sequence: TGTGCCAGCAGCGTAGCTGGGGGGGTTAGCTCCTACAATGAGCAGTTCTTC.

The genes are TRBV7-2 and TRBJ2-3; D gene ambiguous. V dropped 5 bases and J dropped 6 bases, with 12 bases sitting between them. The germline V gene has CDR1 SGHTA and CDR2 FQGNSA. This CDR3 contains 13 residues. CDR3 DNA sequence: TGTGCCAGCAGCGTCTCCAGACTGGATACGCAGTATTTT. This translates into CASSVSRLDTQYF.

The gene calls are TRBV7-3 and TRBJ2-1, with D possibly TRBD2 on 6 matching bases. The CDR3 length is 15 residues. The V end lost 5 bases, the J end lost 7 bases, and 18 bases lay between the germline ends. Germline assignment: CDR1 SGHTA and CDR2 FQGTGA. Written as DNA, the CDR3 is TGTGCCAGCAGCCTAGATGGGGGGAGTAGGAATGAGCAGTTCTTC. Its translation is CASSLDGGSRNEQFF.

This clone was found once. The CDR3 region has the DNA TGTGCCAGCAGTAAGCTAGCGGGAGTAAGCGATGAGCAGTTCTTC. Protein sequence: CASSKLAGVSDEQFF. The V call is TRBV6-2 or TRBV6-3, the J call TRBJ2-1, with 10 positions matching TRBD2. V was clipped by 5 bases and J by 8 bases; unmatched bases: 9. The CDR3 length is 15 residues. Per germline, CDR1 MNHEY and CDR2 SVGEGT.

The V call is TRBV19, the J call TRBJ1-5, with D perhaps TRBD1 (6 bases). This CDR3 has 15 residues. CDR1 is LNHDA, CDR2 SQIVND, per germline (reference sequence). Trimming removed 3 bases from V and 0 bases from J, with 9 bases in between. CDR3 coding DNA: TGTGCCAGTAGTATTGGGACAAATAGCAATCAGCCCCAGCATTTT. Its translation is CASSIGTNSNQPQHF. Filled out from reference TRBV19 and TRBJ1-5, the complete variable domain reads DGGITQSPKYLFRKEGQNVTLSCEQNLNHDAMYWYRQDPGQGLRLIYYSQIVNDFQKGDIAEGYSVSREKKESFPLTVTSAQKNPTAFYLCASSIGTNSNQPQHFGDGTRLSIL.

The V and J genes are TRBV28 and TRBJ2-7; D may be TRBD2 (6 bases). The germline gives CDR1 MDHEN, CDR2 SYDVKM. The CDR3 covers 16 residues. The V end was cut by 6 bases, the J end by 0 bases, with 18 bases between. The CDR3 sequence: CASSSPAGRSSYEQYF. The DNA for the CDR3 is TGTGCCAGCAGCTCCCCCGCGGGACGATCCTCCTACGAGCAGTACTTC. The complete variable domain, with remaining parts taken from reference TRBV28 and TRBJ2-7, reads DVKVTQSSRYLVKRTGEKVFLECVQDMDHENMFWYRQDPGLGLRLIYFSYDVKMKEKGDIPEGYSVSREKKERFSLILESASTNQTSMYLCASSSPAGRSSYEQYFGPGTRLTVT.

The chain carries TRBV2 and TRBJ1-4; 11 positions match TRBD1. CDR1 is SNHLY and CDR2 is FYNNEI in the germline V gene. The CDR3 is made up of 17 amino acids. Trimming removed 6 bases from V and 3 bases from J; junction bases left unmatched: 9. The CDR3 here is CASRNGQGALSNEKLFF. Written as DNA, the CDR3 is TGTGCCAGCAGAAATGGACAGGGGGCTTTGTCTAATGAAAAACTGTTTTTT.

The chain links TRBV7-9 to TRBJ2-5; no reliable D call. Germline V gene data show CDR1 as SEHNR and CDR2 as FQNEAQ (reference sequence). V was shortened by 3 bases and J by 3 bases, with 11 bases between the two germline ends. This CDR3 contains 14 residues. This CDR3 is CASSFMLSEETQYF. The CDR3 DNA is TGTGCCAGCAGCTTTATGCTGAGCGAAGAGACCCAGTACTTC.

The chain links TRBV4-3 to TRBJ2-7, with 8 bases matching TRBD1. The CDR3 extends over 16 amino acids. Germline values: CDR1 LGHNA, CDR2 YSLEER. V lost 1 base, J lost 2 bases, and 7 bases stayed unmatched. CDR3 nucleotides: TGCGCCAGCAGCCAAGTCACAGGGGGTGCGACCTACGAGCAGTACTTC. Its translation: CASSQVTGGATYEQYF.

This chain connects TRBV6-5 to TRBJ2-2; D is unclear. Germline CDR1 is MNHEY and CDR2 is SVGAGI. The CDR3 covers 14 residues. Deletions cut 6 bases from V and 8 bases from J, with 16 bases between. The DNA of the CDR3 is TGTGCCAGCAGCATAGCAACTGGCAGTGGGGAGCTGTTTTTT. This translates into CASSIATGSGELFF.

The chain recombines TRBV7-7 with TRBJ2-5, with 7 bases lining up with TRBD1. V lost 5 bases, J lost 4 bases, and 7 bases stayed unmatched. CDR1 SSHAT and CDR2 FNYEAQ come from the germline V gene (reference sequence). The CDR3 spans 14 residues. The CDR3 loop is CASSLGQWAETQYF. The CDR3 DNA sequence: TGTGCCAGCAGCCTGGGACAGTGGGCAGAGACCCAGTACTTC.

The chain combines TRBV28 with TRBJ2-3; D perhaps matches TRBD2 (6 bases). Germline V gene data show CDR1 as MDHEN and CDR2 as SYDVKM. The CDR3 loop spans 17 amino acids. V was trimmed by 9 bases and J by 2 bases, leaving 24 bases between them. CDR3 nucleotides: TGTGCCAGTCACGAAGCCCCCGGGGGAGAGGACACAGATACGCAGTATTTT. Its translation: CASHEAPGGEDTDTQYF.

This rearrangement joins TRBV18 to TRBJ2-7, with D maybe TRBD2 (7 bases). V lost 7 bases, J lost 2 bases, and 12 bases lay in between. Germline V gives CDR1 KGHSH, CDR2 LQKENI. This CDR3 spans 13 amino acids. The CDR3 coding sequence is TGTGCCAGCTGTCCGGGGGGCCCCTACGAGCAGTACTTC. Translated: CASCPGGPYEQYF.

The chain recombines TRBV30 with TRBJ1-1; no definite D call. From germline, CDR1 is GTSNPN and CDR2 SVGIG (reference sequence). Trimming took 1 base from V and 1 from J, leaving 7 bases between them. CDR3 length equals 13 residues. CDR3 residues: CAWSGRANTEAFF. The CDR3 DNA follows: TGTGCCTGGAGTGGAAGAGCGAACACTGAAGCTTTCTTT.

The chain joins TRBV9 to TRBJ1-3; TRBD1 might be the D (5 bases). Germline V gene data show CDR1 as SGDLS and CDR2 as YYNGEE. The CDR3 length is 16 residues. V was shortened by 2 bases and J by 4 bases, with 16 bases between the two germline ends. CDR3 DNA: TGTGCCAGCAGCGTGGCCGGGGGGGACTCCGGAAACACCATATATTTT. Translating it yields CASSVAGGDSGNTIYF.

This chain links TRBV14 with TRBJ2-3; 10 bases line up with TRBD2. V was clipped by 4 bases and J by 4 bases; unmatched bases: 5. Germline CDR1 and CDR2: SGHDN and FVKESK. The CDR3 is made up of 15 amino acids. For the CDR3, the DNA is TGTGCCAGCAGCCCTCTAGCGGGAGAACCAGATACGCAGTATTTT. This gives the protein CASSPLAGEPDTQYF.